The 22 T cell receptor beta chains in this list originate from one sample, sequenced in a study of CD8 T cells in Susac syndrome. Reverse transcription of about 0.45 to 1 ug RNA was performed with random hexamers. TCRdb called the immunoSEQ multiplex PCR reads again in MiXCR, with one record for every CDR3 protein. The sample records around 190,000 distinct CDR3 sequences, 85% to 95% being singletons. Material: CD8+ T cells from PBMCs. These TCRs come from a human donor with multiple sclerosis.

V is TRBV27 and J is TRBJ2-7; 7 nucleotides line up with TRBD1. V gave up 7 bases and J gave up 0 bases; unmatched junction bases: 6. The germline V gene encodes CDR1 MNHEY and CDR2 SMNVEV (reference sequence). CDR3 length: 14 residues. CDR3 in amino acids: CASTRNRGSYEQYF. CDR3 nucleotide sequence: TGTGCCAGCACCCGTAACAGGGGCTCCTACGAGCAGTACTTC.

V is TRBV7-9 and J is TRBJ2-7; D is possibly TRBD1 (6 bases). The V end lost 5 bases, the J end lost 0 bases, and 14 bases lay between the germline ends. The CDR3 is 15 residues long. CDR1 and CDR2 (germline): SEHNR, FQNEAQ (reference sequence). This CDR3 reads CASSGQTEISYEQYF. The CDR3 coding sequence is TGTGCCAGCAGCGGACAGACAGAGATCTCCTACGAGCAGTACTTC.

The chain has TRBV4-2 and TRBJ2-2, with 7 bases matching TRBD2. Trimming took 0 bases from V and 8 from J; bases not matched to a gene: 6. CDR1 is LGHNA and CDR2 is YNFKEQ in the germline V gene. The length of the CDR3 is 15 residues. Here the CDR3 DNA reads TGTGCCAGCAGCCAAGAAGGGACTAACTCTGGGGAGCTGTTTTTT. Translated: CASSQEGTNSGELFF.

The V gene is TRBV20-1, the J gene TRBJ2-4; D unclear. The V end lost 5 bases, the J end lost 0 bases, and 8 bases lay between the germline ends. CDR3 length: 13 residues. CDR1 is DFQATT and CDR2 is SNEGSKA in the germline V gene (reference sequence). Here the CDR3 reads CSAASLAKNIQYF. As DNA, the CDR3 is TGCAGTGCTGCCTCCCTAGCCAAAAACATTCAGTACTTC.

The chain recombines TRBV19 with TRBJ1-1; 9 bases agree with TRBD1. With 4 bases clipped from V and 5 bases from J, the junction kept 5 bases outside the gene matches. The CDR3 contains 14 residues. Per germline, CDR1 LNHDA and CDR2 SQIVND (reference sequence). Written as DNA, the CDR3 is TGTGCCAGTAGTAGACGACAGGGGGGAACTGAAGCTTTCTTT. Translating it yields CASSRRQGGTEAFF.

The rearrangement joins TRBV24-1 to TRBJ2-1, with unresolved D. CDR3 length: 14 residues. Germline lookup yields CDR1 KGHDR and CDR2 SFDVKD. Deletions cut 6 bases from V and 12 bases from J, with 20 bases between. CDR3: CATSWENIPSGQFF. CDR3 coding DNA: TGTGCCACCAGTTGGGAAAATATTCCAAGTGGGCAGTTCTTC.

This chain's CDR3 is CSARSSRLEQYF. The CDR3 DNA is TGCAGTGCTAGATCCAGCCGTCTCGAGCAGTACTTC. V gene TRBV20-1 combines with J gene TRBJ2-7; the D is unclear. The germline gives CDR1 DFQATT, CDR2 SNEGSKA (reference sequence). The CDR3 consists of 12 residues. The V end was cut by 2 bases, the J end by 6 bases, with 11 bases between.

The rearrangement joins TRBV19 to TRBJ2-6; no clear D gene. This CDR3 contains 15 residues. The germline V gene has CDR1 LNHDA and CDR2 SQIVND (reference sequence). Between the trimmed V and J ends, which lost 8 bases and 4 bases, there was a span of 15 bases. The CDR3 spells CASSGEESGANVLTF. The CDR3 nucleotides are TGTGCCAGTTCCGGCGAGGAGTCCGGGGCCAACGTCCTGACTTTC. Full variable domain (outside the CDR3, taken from reference TRBV19 and TRBJ2-6): DGGITQSPKYLFRKEGQNVTLSCEQNLNHDAMYWYRQDPGQGLRLIYYSQIVNDFQKGDIAEGYSVSREKKESFPLTVTSAQKNPTAFYLCASSGEESGANVLTFGAGSRLTVL.

The chain carries TRBV7-9 and TRBJ1-1; TRBD1 agrees at 7 bases. Germline-derived CDR1 and CDR2 are SEHNR and FQNEAQ (reference sequence). The CDR3 contains 15 residues. Trimming at V came to 5 bases and at J to 5 bases, leaving 11 bases not matched to a gene. The CDR3 DNA reads TGTGCCAGCAGCGCGCCAAACAGGGGTGGTACTGAAGCTTTCTTT. Its protein is CASSAPNRGGTEAFF.

The chain has TRBV7-9 and TRBJ2-7; D is tentatively TRBD1 or TRBD2 (5 bases each). Germline V gene lookup returns CDR1 SEHNR and CDR2 FQNEAQ (reference sequence). The CDR3 runs 14 residues. V dropped 5 bases and J dropped 2 bases, with 13 bases sitting between them. As DNA, the CDR3 is TGTGCCAGCAGCCTCTCCGGGACCCCCTACGAGCAGTACTTC. As protein: CASSLSGTPYEQYF.

This sequence joins TRBV29-1 and TRBJ1-2; TRBD1 might be the D (5 bases). CDR1 SQVTM and CDR2 ANQGSEA come from the germline V gene. Trimming cost V 5 bases and J 2 bases, with 15 bases left between them. This CDR3 comprises 14 residues. CDR3 protein: CSVLVGGVNYGYTF. Here the CDR3 DNA reads TGCAGCGTTCTGGTCGGAGGGGTGAACTATGGCTACACCTTC.

This chain uses TRBV20-1 with TRBJ1-1; no firm D call. V gave up 5 bases and J gave up 3 bases, with 19 bases separating them. Germline V gene data show CDR1 as DFQATT and CDR2 as SNEGSKA (reference sequence). The CDR3 runs to 15 residues. Here the CDR3 DNA reads TGCAGTGCTCGACACAACCCGACGAAATACACTGAAGCTTTCTTT. It codes for CSARHNPTKYTEAFF.

The rearrangement uses TRBV27 and TRBJ1-2; 7 nucleotides agree with TRBD1. Trimming at V came to 5 bases and at J to 2 bases, leaving 8 bases not matched to a gene. This CDR3 has 15 residues. Germline V gene lookup returns CDR1 MNHEY and CDR2 SMNVEV (reference sequence). The CDR3 reads CASSPGDSYNYGYTF. The CDR3 DNA reads as TGTGCCAGCAGTCCCGGGGACAGCTACAACTATGGCTACACCTTC.

The chain couples TRBV29-1 to TRBJ2-3, with a tentative D call TRBD2 (7 bases). From germline, CDR1 is SQVTM and CDR2 ANQGSEA. Trimming pared 8 bases from V and 4 bases from J, leaving 19 bases between. CDR3 length: 14 amino acids. CDR3 coding DNA: TGCAGCTTCCTCTGGGGAGGGGGGGCAGATACGCAGTATTTT. Its protein is CSFLWGGGADTQYF.

The chain joins TRBV30 to TRBJ2-7; 7 bases map to TRBD1. Germline CDR1 reads GTSNPN; CDR2 reads SVGIG (reference sequence). CDR3 length: 14 amino acids. V shed 1 base, J shed 7 bases, and the junction held 10 bases outside the gene matches. This chain's CDR3 is CAWSDADRRLEQYF. In DNA, the CDR3 is TGTGCCTGGAGTGACGCGGACAGGAGGTTGGAGCAGTACTTC.

CDR3 sequence reads: CATRGGETQYF. CDR3 coding DNA: TGTGCCACCCGTGGGGGGGAGACCCAGTACTTC. J is TRBJ2-5 and V is TRBV12-3 or TRBV12-4; D perhaps matches TRBD2 (6 bases). Trimming pared 10 bases from V and 5 bases from J, leaving 11 bases between. CDR3 length: 11 residues.

The chain employs TRBV28 and TRBJ1-5; D not certain. This CDR3 comprises 13 residues. Per the germline V gene, CDR1 is MDHEN and CDR2 is SYDVKM. V was pared by 1 base and J by 4 bases, with 5 bases between. The CDR3 region has the DNA TGTGCCAGCAGTTTATCGGTGAATCAGCCCCAGCATTTT. It yields the protein CASSLSVNQPQHF.

The chain recombines TRBV3-1 with TRBJ2-1; D is possibly TRBD1 (5 bases). Germline CDR1 reads LGHDT; CDR2 reads YNNKEL (reference sequence). Trimming shortened V by 3 bases and J by 8 bases, and 8 bases separated the two germline ends. The CDR3 length is 12 residues. The chain's CDR3 is CASSHLGDEQFF. The CDR3 region has the DNA TGTGCCAGCAGCCACCTAGGGGATGAGCAGTTCTTC.

The chain links TRBV14 to TRBJ2-7; 9 bases align to TRBD2. CDR3 size: 13 residues. Trimming took 3 bases from V and 6 from J; bases not matched to a gene: 3. Germline values: CDR1 SGHDN, CDR2 FVKESK. CDR3 DNA sequence: TGTGCCAGCAGCCAGCTAGCGGGGAGCGAGCAGTACTTC. Protein product: CASSQLAGSEQYF.

The genes are TRBV19 and TRBJ1-5; D remains unclear. CDR1 LNHDA and CDR2 SQIVND come from the germline V gene (reference sequence). The germline V and J ends were trimmed by 9 bases and 2 bases, with 17 bases remaining between them. The CDR3 is 15 amino acids. This CDR3 is CASNGGWNGNQPQHF. The CDR3, as DNA: TGTGCCAGCAACGGAGGGTGGAATGGCAATCAGCCCCAGCATTTT.

This rearrangement joins TRBV28 to TRBJ2-2; the match to TRBD2 covers 14 bases. Germline assignment: CDR1 MDHEN and CDR2 SYDVKM. V was pared by 5 bases and J by 6 bases, with 8 bases of the junction left unmatched. This CDR3 contains 17 residues. CDR3 sequence: CASSPLGLAGVAGELFF. The CDR3 DNA is TGTGCCAGCAGTCCACTGGGACTAGCGGGAGTCGCCGGGGAGCTGTTTTTT.

The chain is built from TRBV30 and TRBJ1-4; D call uncertain. CDR1 is GTSNPN and CDR2 is SVGIG in the germline V gene (reference sequence). The length of the CDR3 is 14 residues. V lost 1 base, J lost 0 bases, and 6 bases lay in between. The CDR3 DNA is TGTGCCTGGAGTGCGATTGCAACTAATGAAAAACTGTTTTTT. Translation: CAWSAIATNEKLFF.